A few counts support the clone carrying this T cell receptor (beta chain). Its antigen is still unknown. This sample stems from a study of shared clonotypes between healthy human individuals. Study-level background: Ranging from 18 to 49 in age, donors were a couple of women and a few men. Findings and caveats of the study: Since donors were few, the genetic and exposure-history diversity represented was limited. Sequencing depth was expected to affect clonotype sharing among donors.

TCRdb keeps only in-frame clones here, not all; method: immunoSEQ multiplex PCR. This sample carries about 120,000 clones, roughly two thirds of them seen once, and the ten largest clones take roughly 24%. Germline-derived CDR1 and CDR2 are MNHEY and SMNVEV (reference sequence). V shed 4 bases and J shed 2 bases, with 15 bases lying between them. This CDR3 spans 15 amino acids. V usage is TRBV27 and J usage is TRBJ2-7; D uncertain. The clonotype originates from a woman aged 30 to 39 in good health. Input material: memory CD8+ T cells sorted from blood. Described subset: CD45RO+ cells pooled with CCR7-negative TemRA cells. The CDR3 nucleotides are TGTGCCAGCAGTTCGACTGCAACGTTAACCTACGAGCAGTACTTC. Its translation: CASSSTATLTYEQYF.